This TCR beta chain was sequenced for a study of T-cell reconstitution after alpha-beta-depleted transplantation in children (dated by TCRdb to 2016 to 2017). For the study in its entirety: The study quantitatively tracked T-cell immune reconstitution after TCRalphabeta/CD19-depleted allogeneic hematopoietic cell transplantation in children using TCR repertoire profiling.

In this sample, this clonotype turned up many times. It lacks a known antigen. The record has no base qualities; no much larger clone is one base away. The CDR3 covers 13 residues, taking in both the cysteine and the phenylalanine. Only CDR3 DNA remains: 39 bases, in frame from the first base. CDR1 and CDR2 were assigned from the germline V gene as MNHNS and SASEGT. V and J are trimmed by 10 bases and 6 bases, and the gene matches miss 8 bases of the junction. The library was prepared using PCR. Instrument on record: Illumina HiSeq 2500. Molecular barcoding was employed in the preparation of TCR libraries, with unique molecular identifiers being used to normalize TCRbeta repertoire quantification. The raw public data were reprocessed by TCRdb itself: fastp quality trimming at Q25, MiXCR clonotype calling, in-frame beta chains only. Rows with a matching CDR3 protein are joined into one entry that keeps the most common DNA and genes. The sample contains 140,000 to 150,000 distinct CDR3 sequences, about 9% of them found a single time. The ten biggest clones cover about a sixth of the sample.

In light of the paper, this sample's treatment or condition label describes: allogeneic hematopoietic cell transplantation with graft depleted of TCRalphabeta T cells and CD19 B cells. TCRalphabeta/CD19-depleted allogeneic hematopoietic cell grafts were given to the transplant recipients, all of whom were children. Results the study describes overall, beyond this receptor: The frequencies of hyperexpanded clones fell over the following months, and after one year, T-cell counts and TCRbeta diversity were mostly attributed to newly produced T cells. Apparently early alphabetaT-cell count recovery about two months after transplant reportedly relied on only several hundred rapidly expanded clones derived from non-depleted graft cells. In some patients, the high TCRbeta diversity seen at day 60 was put down to recipient T cells and intrathymic progenitors that had survived conditioning.

The sequences come from PBMCs, mostly from graft donor cells, collected 180 days after TCRalphabeta/CD19-depleted stem cell transplant. Recombination linked TRBV6-1 to TRBJ2-3, with 9 bases in between that match TRBD1. This receptor was taken from a female patient aged 2 to 10 who had a stem cell transplant for congenital amegakaryocytic thrombocytopenia, so the T cells may come from the graft donor. The nucleotide sequence reads as follows: TGTGCCACCAACGACAGGGGGGCGGATACGCAGTATTTT. Translation gives CATNDRGADTQYF.